The 26 T cell receptor beta chains in this list originate from one sample, sequenced in a study of blood T cell repertoires in COVID-19 (dated by TCRdb to 2020 to 2022). The library was produced with the immunoSEQ multiplex PCR assay. This immuneACCESS table, as held by TCRdb, lists in-frame sequences with V and J called but not all clones. Of the missing ones, under half trace to an unresolved V gene in checked studies; the others have no known cause. For this sample the table gives about 200,000 clones, of which around 92% were detected only once. 3.5% to 4% of the sample rests with the top ten. What was sequenced was PBMCs or T cells enriched from blood (not recorded which). All receptors derive from a woman aged 25 to 39 with acute COVID-19.

This rearrangement joins TRBV12-5 to TRBJ2-7, with a tentative D call TRBD1 (6 bases). The V end lost 1 base, the J end lost 2 bases, and 6 bases lay between the germline ends. The CDR3 has 13 residues. Germline CDR1 and CDR2: LGHNT and FRNRAP. The CDR3 protein is CASGLAGAYEQYF. In DNA, the CDR3 is TGTGCTAGTGGTTTGGCAGGGGCCTACGAGCAGTACTTC. Full variable domain (outside the CDR3, taken from reference TRBV12-5 and TRBJ2-7): DARVTQTPRHKVTEMGQEVTMRCQPILGHNTVFWYRQTMMQGLELLAYFRNRAPLDDSGMPKDRFSAEMPDATLATLKIQPSEPRDSAVYFCASGLAGAYEQYFGPGTRLTVT.

The rearrangement links TRBV19 to TRBJ2-2; the D gene is possibly TRBD1 (6 bases). CDR3 length: 12 residues. The germline gives CDR1 LNHDA, CDR2 SQIVND (reference sequence). The V end lost 8 bases, the J end lost 6 bases, and 10 bases lay between the germline ends. This CDR3 is CASAGVAGELFF. CDR3 in DNA: TGTGCCAGTGCAGGGGTGGCCGGGGAGCTGTTTTTT.

The gene calls are TRBV5-1 and TRBJ1-4; no firm D call. Germline assignment: CDR1 SGHRS and CDR2 YFSETQ. This CDR3 is built from 15 residues. Trimming cost V 1 base and J 8 bases, with 15 bases left between them. The CDR3 protein is CASSLPRGEAEKLFF. The CDR3 region has the DNA TGCGCCAGCAGCTTGCCCCGCGGCGAGGCAGAAAAACTGTTTTTT. Full variable domain (outside the CDR3, taken from reference TRBV5-1 and TRBJ1-4): KAGVTQTPRYLIKTRGQQVTLSCSPISGHRSVSWYQQTPGQGLQFLFEYFSETQRNKGNFPGRFSGRQFSNSRSEMNVSTLELGDSALYLCASSLPRGEAEKLFFGSGTQLSVL.

The chain combines TRBV6-1 with TRBJ1-3, with D maybe TRBD1 (6 bases). Per germline, CDR1 MNHNS and CDR2 SASEGT. The CDR3 contains 17 residues. Trimming left V 4 bases short and J 0 bases short, with 16 bases between. As DNA, the CDR3 is TGTGCCAGCAGTGCCTGGGACACCGATTTCTCTGGAAACACCATATATTTT. Translation gives CASSAWDTDFSGNTIYF.

This chain joins TRBV2 and TRBJ1-4, with D tentatively TRBD1 (6 bases). The length of the CDR3 is 14 residues. The V gene lost 6 bases and the J gene lost 3 bases, with 11 bases spanning the gap. CDR1 and CDR2 (germline): SNHLY, FYNNEI. CDR3 residues: CASRRDTPNEKLFF. Written as DNA, the CDR3 is TGTGCCAGCAGACGGGACACACCTAATGAAAAACTGTTTTTT.

The chain carries TRBV16 and TRBJ2-2; 10 nucleotides agree with TRBD2. Trimming cost V 1 base and J 4 bases; bases outside gene matches: 3. Germline loops: CDR1 KGHSY, CDR2 FQNENV. CDR3 length: 16 residues. DNA for the CDR3: TGTGCCAGCAGCCAATTTCCTAGCGGGGGCACCGGGGAGCTGTTTTTT. Translated, it gives CASSQFPSGGTGELFF.

This clone showed up just a few times. The rearrangement links TRBV5-1 to TRBJ2-3; 11 positions match TRBD2. CDR1 SGHRS and CDR2 YFSETQ come from the germline V gene. V lost 2 bases, J lost 4 bases, and 12 bases stayed unmatched. CDR3 length equals 18 residues. The CDR3 bases are TGCGCCAGCAGCTTTGGGTCCGTTAGCGGGGGGGACGCAGATACGCAGTATTTT. It codes for CASSFGSVSGGDADTQYF.

V is TRBV5-1 and J is TRBJ1-6; the D gene is possibly TRBD1 (5 bases). CDR3 size: 16 residues. Germline V gene sequence: CDR1 SGHRS, CDR2 YFSETQ. Trimming pared 0 bases from V and 5 bases from J, leaving 12 bases between. This CDR3 reads CASSLEGAKDNSPLHF. Here the CDR3 DNA reads TGCGCCAGCAGCTTGGAAGGGGCGAAAGATAATTCACCCCTCCACTTT.

This clone was counted a single time. V and J are TRBV7-8 and TRBJ1-6, with a tentative D call TRBD1 (5 bases). Germline values: CDR1 SGHVS, CDR2 FQNEAQ. V gave up 0 bases and J gave up 7 bases, with 10 bases separating them. There are 15 residues in the CDR3. As DNA, the CDR3 is TGTGCCAGCAGCTTAGCGGGGGAGGGGAATTCACCCCTCCACTTT. Its protein is CASSLAGEGNSPLHF.

V gene TRBV7-2 combines with J gene TRBJ2-2; D is ambiguous. Trimming removed 6 bases from V and 4 bases from J, with 15 bases in between. The CDR3 is 15 amino acids. CDR1 SGHTA and CDR2 FQGNSA come from the germline V gene. The CDR3 DNA follows: TGTGCCAGCAGTCTTCCGCCGTCAGGCACCGGGGAGCTGTTTTTT. Translating gives CASSLPPSGTGELFF.

The rearrangement links TRBV7-2 to TRBJ2-7; D is possibly TRBD2 (6 bases). The CDR3 has 14 residues. Trimming stripped 1 base from V and 2 bases from J, with 9 bases between. Germline values: CDR1 SGHTA, CDR2 FQGNSA. The CDR3 DNA follows: TGTGCCAGCAGCTTAGTGGGGGGTACCTACGAGCAGTACTTC. Its translation: CASSLVGGTYEQYF.

V gene TRBV4-1 combines with J gene TRBJ1-1; 9 nucleotides line up with TRBD1. V lost 8 bases, J lost 0 bases, and 7 bases stayed unmatched. Germline V gene data show CDR1 as MGHRA and CDR2 as YSYEKL. CDR3 size: 15 residues. The CDR3 sequence is CASVRTGAMNTEAFF. In DNA form, the CDR3 reads TGCGCCAGCGTCAGGACAGGGGCAATGAACACTGAAGCTTTCTTT.

The chain is built from TRBV7-2 and TRBJ1-4; D is undetermined. Germline values: CDR1 SGHTA, CDR2 FQGNSA. The V gene lost 1 base and the J gene lost 8 bases, with 14 bases spanning the gap. The CDR3 totals 15 residues. CDR3 sequence reads: CASSLVTNSAEKLFF. The CDR3 DNA reads TGTGCCAGCAGCTTAGTCACTAATAGTGCCGAAAAACTGTTTTTT.

This chain links TRBV7-2 with TRBJ2-2; 7 nucleotides agree with TRBD1. The CDR3 consists of 16 residues. CDR1 is SGHTA, CDR2 FQGNSA, per germline. Trimming removed 5 bases from V and 3 bases from J; junction bases left unmatched: 9. DNA of the CDR3: TGTGCCAGCAGCCGTACGGGACAGTCCTACACCGGGGAGCTGTTTTTT. It specifies CASSRTGQSYTGELFF.

The rearrangement joins TRBV11-2 to TRBJ2-3; 8 bases map to TRBD2. The length of the CDR3 is 15 residues. Looked up from germline, CDR1 is SGHAT and CDR2 is FQNNGV. The trim removed 4 bases at V and 6 bases at J, leaving 9 bases unmatched. The CDR3 is CASSSGLAYRDTQYF. The DNA of the CDR3 is TGTGCCAGCAGCTCAGGACTAGCTTACAGGGATACGCAGTATTTT.

This chain links TRBV27 with TRBJ2-1; 8 bases line up with TRBD2. CDR1 MNHEY and CDR2 SMNVEV come from the germline V gene (reference sequence). This CDR3 has 14 residues. Trimming took 5 bases from V and 9 from J; bases not matched to a gene: 9. The CDR3 reads CASSPLAGGIEQFF. As DNA, the CDR3 is TGTGCCAGCAGTCCGCTCGCGGGGGGTATTGAGCAGTTCTTC.

This clone was recorded once. This sequence joins TRBV18 and TRBJ2-2; TRBD1 matches at 7 bases. In germline, CDR1 is KGHSH, CDR2 LQKENI. V was pared by 3 bases and J by 1 base, with 5 bases of the junction left unmatched. There are 16 residues in the CDR3. The CDR3 region has the DNA TGTGCCAGCTCACCGGGACAGACCCGGAACACCGGGGAGCTGTTTTTT. Its protein is CASSPGQTRNTGELFF. Full variable domain (missing parts from reference TRBV18 and TRBJ2-2): NAGVMQNPRHLVRRRGQEARLRCSPMKGHSHVYWYRQLPEEGLKFMVYLQKENIIDESGMPKERFSAEFPKEGPSILRIQQVVRGDSAAYFCASSPGQTRNTGELFFGEGSRLTVL.

This clone has just one count. The chain has TRBV3-1 (or the pseudogene TRBV3-2) and TRBJ2-1, with a weak D call TRBD2 (5 bases). The length of the CDR3 is 17 residues. The germline CDR1 and CDR2 sequences are LGHDT and YNNKEL (reference sequence). The ends were cut back, 0 bases at V and 4 bases at J, with 16 bases in the middle. The CDR3, as DNA: TGTGCCAGCAGCCAAGATCCGCCGGACTTCAAATACAATGAGCAGTTCTTC. It codes for CASSQDPPDFKYNEQFF.

The chain links TRBV21-1 to TRBJ1-2; TRBD1 is the table's D call, not checked against the DNA. TRBV21-1 is a recognized pseudogene. The CDR3 covers 21 residues. The CDR3 DNA reads as TGTGCCAGCAGCAAAAGTCGGCAGGGGGGCCCCAGTCTGCTGGTAGATTGTGGCTACACCTTC. This translates into CASSKSRQGGPSLLVDCGYTF.

The chain employs TRBV25-1 and TRBJ1-4, with 7 bases fitting TRBD1. This CDR3 region has 18 residues. The germline V gene has CDR1 MGHDK and CDR2 SYGVNS. V was pared by 2 bases and J by 2 bases, with 11 bases of the junction left unmatched. This CDR3 reads CASSEKAPGTATNEKLFF. CDR3 sequence (DNA): TGTGCCAGCAGTGAAAAGGCCCCCGGGACAGCCACTAATGAAAAACTGTTTTTT. Filled out from reference TRBV25-1 and TRBJ1-4, the complete variable domain reads EADIYQTPRYLVIGTGKKITLECSQTMGHDKMYWYQQDPGMELHLIHYSYGVNSTEKGDLSSESTVSRIRTEHFPLTLESARPSHTSQYLCASSEKAPGTATNEKLFFGSGTQLSVL.

Only one count was recorded for this clone. V is TRBV11-2 and J is TRBJ2-7; D unresolved. Germline values: CDR1 SGHAT, CDR2 FQNNGV. Trimming shortened V by 5 bases and J by 4 bases, and 24 bases separated the two germline ends. The CDR3 loop spans 17 amino acids. This chain's CDR3 is CASSASLPSSHPYEQYF. CDR3 nucleotides: TGTGCCAGCAGCGCATCACTTCCCTCCTCCCACCCTTACGAGCAGTACTTC.

This chain joins TRBV4-1 and TRBJ1-6; 9 nucleotides line up with TRBD1. This CDR3 spans 15 amino acids. V trimming: 1 base; J trimming: 9 bases; junction bases outside the gene matches: 4. Germline CDR1 MGHRA, CDR2 YSYEKL. The CDR3 nucleotides are TGCGCCAGCAGCCAAGCCGGGACAGGGTCTTCACCCCTCCACTTT. Its translation is CASSQAGTGSSPLHF.

The table lists this clone with a few counts. The rearrangement links TRBV15 to TRBJ2-3; 9 nucleotides agree with TRBD1. The germline V gene has CDR1 LNHNV and CDR2 YYDKDF (reference sequence). CDR3 length: 13 residues. Unmatched junction bases numbered 0, after V lost 5 bases and J lost 3 bases. CDR3 sequence reads: CATSGTGTDTQYF. In nucleotides, the CDR3 is TGTGCCACCAGCGGGACAGGGACAGATACGCAGTATTTT. Supplemented by reference TRBV15 and TRBJ2-3, the full variable domain reads DAMVIQNPRYQVTQFGKPVTLSCSQTLNHNVMYWYQQKSSQAPKLLFHYYDKDFNNEADTPDNFQSRRPNTSFCFLDIRSPGLGDTAMYLCATSGTGTDTQYFGPGTRLTVL.

The V and J genes are TRBV10-3 and TRBJ1-5, with D perhaps matching TRBD1 (6 bases). CDR1 ENHRY and CDR2 SYGVKD come from the germline V gene. The CDR3 has 16 residues. Trimming stripped 5 bases from V and 4 bases from J, with 18 bases between. The CDR3 loop reads CAISQPSQGGNQPQHF. The CDR3 region has the DNA TGTGCCATCAGTCAACCTTCACAAGGGGGAAATCAGCCCCAGCATTTT.

The chain uses TRBV7-3 and TRBJ2-6; D unclear. Germline CDR1 and CDR2: SGHTA and FQGTGA. The CDR3 extends over 21 amino acids. With 1 base removed from V and 0 bases from J, the gap between germline ends came to 22 bases. In nucleotides, the CDR3 is TGTGCCAGCAGCTTAAGGGTTGGTGGCGGCCACCTAAGCTCTGGGGCCAACGTCCTGACTTTC. This gives the protein CASSLRVGGGHLSSGANVLTF. The variable domain in full, completed from reference TRBV7-3 and TRBJ2-6, reads GAGVSQTPSNKVTEKGKYVELRCDPISGHTALYWYRQSLGQGPEFLIYFQGTGAADDSGLPNDRFFAVRPEGSVSTLKIQRTERGDSAVYLCASSLRVGGGHLSSGANVLTFGAGSRLTVL.

This sequence joins TRBV7-2 and TRBJ1-5, with D tentatively TRBD1 (5 bases). With 1 base removed from V and 2 bases from J, the gap between germline ends came to 6 bases. Germline-derived CDR1 and CDR2 are SGHTA and FQGNSA. This CDR3 region has 14 residues. CDR3 nucleotides: TGTGCCAGCAGCTTAGGCAGGGGCAATCAGCCCCAGCATTTT. It codes for CASSLGRGNQPQHF.